This TCR beta chain was sequenced during a study of T-cell memory formation after mild COVID-19. Study observations and caveats: Balance between CD4 and CD8 was seen in clones contracting day 15 to 85, and a CD4+ lean was seen in later expanders.

This clonotype was recorded at least ten times. The antigen is unknown. The V and J ends lost 0 bases and 3 bases respectively, with 8 bases between them. The CDR3 has 15 amino acids. The germline V gene encodes CDR1 MNHEY and CDR2 SVGEGT. Sample barcodes and UMIs were carried by the TCR alpha and TCR beta cDNA libraries that 5'RACE generated with constant-segment primers. TCRdb analysed the 5' RACE reads with MiXCR anew, one entry per CDR3 protein. Among 200,000 or so distinct CDR3 sequences listed, around 19% were seen once. This TCR derives from an adult woman who had mild COVID-19 (a few samples of this study predate the infection). Cell type and time point are not known. The V call is TRBV6-2 or TRBV6-3, the J call TRBJ2-2; D remains ambiguous. The sample was PBMCs or a T cell subset sorted from them (not recorded which). CDR3 nucleotide sequence: TGTGCCAGCAGTTACTCGGATAAGGACACCGGGGAGCTGTTTTTT. It encodes CASSYSDKDTGELFF.